Presented here are 10 T cell receptor beta chains from one specimen sequenced in a study of T cell changes during pregnancy in multiple sclerosis. Libraries were prepared by immunoSEQ multiplex PCR; TCRdb keeps only in-frame clonotypes and omits some of them. The sample contains 80,000 to 130,000 clones, roughly nine tenths of which appear only once. The sample consisted of peripheral blood, taken in the second trimester of pregnancy. Receptor source: a female donor with multiple sclerosis, enrolled in a pregnancy study.

V and J are TRBV9 and TRBJ1-5, with D perhaps matching TRBD1 (5 bases). CDR1 is SGDLS and CDR2 is YYNGEE in the germline V gene. With 4 bases removed from V and 6 bases from J, the gap between germline ends came to 17 bases. This CDR3 has 15 amino acids. The CDR3 here is CASSPDGGTGQPQHF. The CDR3 bases are TGTGCCAGCAGCCCGGATGGGGGGACCGGTCAGCCCCAGCATTTT. Looking up the rest from reference TRBV9 and TRBJ1-5 gives the full variable domain: DSGVTQTPKHLITATGQRVTLRCSPRSGDLSVYWYQQSLDQGLQFLIQYYNGEERAKGNILERFSAQQFPDLHSELNLSSLELGDSALYFCASSPDGGTGQPQHFGDGTRLSIL.

The CDR3 DNA reads as TGCGCCAGCAGCTTTGACAGGGATCAGCCCCAGCATTTT. Amino acids: CASSFDRDQPQHF. The J gene is TRBJ1-5, the V gene TRBV5-1; 7 positions agree with TRBD1. The germline V gene encodes CDR1 SGHRS and CDR2 YFSETQ. The ends lost 2 bases at V and 5 bases at J; junction bases unmatched: 1. The CDR3 consists of 13 residues.

The chain combines TRBV9 with TRBJ2-7; maybe TRBD1 (5 bases). V was pared by 4 bases and J by 5 bases, with 19 bases between. The germline V gene encodes CDR1 SGDLS and CDR2 YYNGEE. CDR3 length: 15 residues. In DNA form, the CDR3 reads TGTGCCAGCAGCCCCCGTAGTCAGGGCACCCACGAGCAGTACTTC. This gives the protein CASSPRSQGTHEQYF.

The chain is built from TRBV9 and TRBJ2-3; D call uncertain. The germline CDR1 and CDR2 sequences are SGDLS and YYNGEE. The CDR3 is 15 amino acids. Deletions cut 0 bases from V and 3 bases from J, with 11 bases between. The CDR3 reads CASSVGGQKTDTQYF. CDR3 nucleotides: TGTGCCAGCAGCGTAGGAGGTCAGAAGACAGATACGCAGTATTTT.

The CDR3 spells CASSFREGNTEAFF. The CDR3 DNA reads as TGCGCCAGCAGCTTCCGGGAAGGGAACACTGAAGCTTTCTTT. This sequence joins TRBV5-1 and TRBJ1-1; no reliable D call. This CDR3 region has 14 residues. Germline CDR1 is SGHRS and CDR2 is YFSETQ. V lost 2 bases, J lost 1 base, and 9 bases lay in between.

This clone was seen just once. The rearrangement uses TRBV2 and TRBJ2-2, with D perhaps matching TRBD1 (5 bases). The CDR3 runs 15 residues. V lost 8 bases and J lost 2, with 15 bases in between. Germline CDR1 SNHLY, CDR2 FYNNEI. CDR3 coding DNA: TGTGCCAGCTCCCCTGAAGGGGAAAACACCGGGGAGCTGTTTTTT. It specifies CASSPEGENTGELFF.

This chain connects TRBV7-9 to TRBJ1-2; the match to TRBD1 covers 9 bases. The CDR3 is 14 residues long. The V gene's germline CDR1 is SEHNR and CDR2 FQNEAQ (reference sequence). V trimming: 1 base; J trimming: 6 bases; junction bases outside the gene matches: 3. In nucleotides, the CDR3 is TGTGCCAGCAGCTTAGGGACAGGGGAGCATGGCTACACCTTC. This gives the protein CASSLGTGEHGYTF.

V is TRBV11-1 and J is TRBJ2-1; 10 bases fit TRBD2. Germline V gene lookup returns CDR1 SGHAT and CDR2 FQDESV (reference sequence). The CDR3 is made up of 18 amino acids. With V trimmed by 5 bases and J by 4 bases, 14 bases remained unmatched. DNA for the CDR3: TGTGCCAGCAGCCCACTAACCCCTAGCGGGAGCTCTTACAATGAGCAGTTCTTC. It encodes CASSPLTPSGSSYNEQFF.

This clone was counted only a few times. V usage is TRBV6-6 and J usage is TRBJ2-3; no firm D call. The germline gives CDR1 MNHNY, CDR2 SVGAGI (reference sequence). The CDR3 runs to 12 residues. Trimming shortened V by 5 bases and J by 7 bases, and 10 bases separated the two germline ends. The CDR3, as DNA: TGTGCCAGCAGTCGAGACTCTTATACGCAGTATTTT. Translating it yields CASSRDSYTQYF.

CDR3 loop: CAWSTAPSQPQHF. In DNA, the CDR3 is TGTGCCTGGAGTACCGCACCCAGTCAGCCCCAGCATTTT. This rearrangement joins TRBV30 to TRBJ1-5; no firm D call. The CDR3 has 13 residues. Trimming pared 2 bases from V and 6 bases from J, leaving 11 bases between. Per germline, CDR1 GTSNPN and CDR2 SVGIG (reference sequence).